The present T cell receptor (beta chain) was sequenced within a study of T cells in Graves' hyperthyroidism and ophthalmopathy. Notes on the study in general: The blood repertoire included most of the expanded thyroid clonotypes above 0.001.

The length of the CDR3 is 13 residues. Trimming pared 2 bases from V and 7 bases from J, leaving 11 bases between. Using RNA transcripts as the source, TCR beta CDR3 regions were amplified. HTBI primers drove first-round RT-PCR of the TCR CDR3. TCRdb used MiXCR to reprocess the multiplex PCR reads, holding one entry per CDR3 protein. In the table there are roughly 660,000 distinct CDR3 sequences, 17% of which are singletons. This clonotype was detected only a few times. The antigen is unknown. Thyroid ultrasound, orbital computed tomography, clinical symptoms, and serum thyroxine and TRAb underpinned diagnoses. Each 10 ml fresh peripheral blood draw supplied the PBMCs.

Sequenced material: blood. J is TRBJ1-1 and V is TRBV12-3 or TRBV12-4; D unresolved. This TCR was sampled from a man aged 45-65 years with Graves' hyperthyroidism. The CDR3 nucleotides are TGTGCCAGCAGTTTAATTATAGGAGTTGAAGCTTTCTTT. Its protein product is CASSLIIGVEAFF.